Listed below are T cell receptor beta chains from one sample, sequenced in a study of Ad26.COV2.S vaccination and SARS-CoV-2 variants. Produced via immunoSEQ multiplex PCR; TCRdb's table is partial and in-frame only. Of around 450,000 clones detected, roughly 90% appear once; the ten largest clones hold 3.6%. The source was peripheral blood, collected in a trial of Ad26.COV2.S vaccine versus placebo. The receptor source for this set is a person aged 18-65 years who received the Ad26.COV2.S COVID-19 vaccine or a placebo. Each CDR3 is given with its conserved first and last residue. The order of the fields is J gene, clone size, D gene, V gene, CDR3 protein, CDR3 DNA. The D gene is left open where the match is weak. Size is stated for part of the rows, as once, few or many counts, or as a class when the clone is expanded.

J gene: TRBJ2-3
clone size: -
D gene: TRBD2
V gene: TRBV7-2
CDR3 protein: CASSSQSGGRKDTQFF
CDR3 DNA: TGTGCCAGCAGCAGCCAAAGCGGGGGGCGTAAAGATACGCAGTTTTTT

J gene: TRBJ2-7
clone size: -
D gene: -
V gene: TRBV5-8
CDR3 protein: CASSFSTEQYF
CDR3 DNA: TGTGCCAGCAGCTTCAGTACCGAGCAGTACTTC

J gene: TRBJ2-1
clone size: -
D gene: -
V gene: TRBV5-4
CDR3 protein: CASSLVWDEQFF
CDR3 DNA: TGTGCCAGCAGCTTGGTTTGGGATGAGCAGTTCTTC

J gene: TRBJ2-3
clone size: -
D gene: -
V gene: TRBV7-9
CDR3 protein: CATAGPSSTDTQYF
CDR3 DNA: TGTGCCACCGCTGGTCCTTCTAGCACAGATACGCAGTATTTT

J gene: TRBJ2-2
clone size: once
D gene: TRBD2
V gene: TRBV11-3
CDR3 protein: CASSRTSQTGELFF
CDR3 DNA: TGTGCCAGCAGCCGGACTAGCCAGACCGGGGAGCTGTTTTTT

J gene: TRBJ2-5
clone size: -
D gene: -
V gene: TRBV19
CDR3 protein: CASSMGGLETQYF
CDR3 DNA: TGTGCCAGTAGCATGGGGGGTTTGGAGACCCAGTACTTC

J gene: TRBJ2-3
clone size: -
D gene: -
V gene: TRBV28
CDR3 protein: CASSLLVGTDTQYF
CDR3 DNA: TGTGCCAGCAGTTTGCTCGTTGGCACAGATACGCAGTATTTT

J gene: TRBJ1-1
clone size: -
D gene: -
V gene: TRBV5-1
CDR3 protein: CASSLARMNTEAFF
CDR3 DNA: TGCGCCAGCAGCTTGGCGCGGATGAACACTGAAGCTTTCTTT

J gene: TRBJ2-3
clone size: -
D gene: -
V gene: TRBV7-2
CDR3 protein: CASSLYSAGSTDTQYF
CDR3 DNA: TGTGCCAGCAGTTTATATTCGGCGGGGAGCACAGATACGCAGTATTTT

J gene: TRBJ1-2
clone size: -
D gene: TRBD1
V gene: TRBV19
CDR3 protein: CASKLADRAVAYGYTF
CDR3 DNA: TGTGCCAGTAAGTTGGCCGACAGGGCTGTTGCCTATGGCTACACCTTC

J gene: TRBJ2-1
clone size: -
D gene: -
V gene: TRBV5-4
CDR3 protein: CASSVGSINNEQFF
CDR3 DNA: TGTGCCAGCAGCGTTGGAAGTATTAACAATGAGCAGTTCTTC

J gene: TRBJ1-2
clone size: -
D gene: TRBD1
V gene: TRBV19
CDR3 protein: CASLDRGYGYTF
CDR3 DNA: TGTGCCAGCCTAGACAGGGGCTATGGCTACACCTTC

J gene: TRBJ2-1
clone size: once
D gene: -
V gene: TRBV5-1
CDR3 protein: CASTPNLDRRGYNEQFF
CDR3 DNA: TGCGCCAGCACCCCAAACCTTGACAGAAGGGGTTACAATGAGCAGTTCTTC

J gene: TRBJ2-7
clone size: -
D gene: TRBD1
V gene: TRBV6-2/TRBV6-3
CDR3 protein: CASSWGQTYEQYF
CDR3 DNA: TGTGCCAGCAGTTGGGGACAGACCTACGAGCAGTACTTC

J gene: TRBJ1-1
clone size: -
D gene: -
V gene: TRBV28
CDR3 protein: CASSSPGAGGSTEAFF
CDR3 DNA: TGTGCCAGCAGTTCCCCGGGTGCGGGAGGGAGCACTGAAGCTTTCTTT

J gene: TRBJ2-7
clone size: -
D gene: TRBD1
V gene: TRBV28
CDR3 protein: CASSLMTGGYEQYF
CDR3 DNA: TGTGCCAGCAGTTTGATGACAGGGGGGTACGAGCAGTACTTC

J gene: TRBJ2-5
clone size: -
D gene: -
V gene: TRBV7-2
CDR3 protein: CASSSQAQETQYF
CDR3 DNA: TGTGCCAGCAGCTCACAGGCTCAAGAGACCCAGTACTTC